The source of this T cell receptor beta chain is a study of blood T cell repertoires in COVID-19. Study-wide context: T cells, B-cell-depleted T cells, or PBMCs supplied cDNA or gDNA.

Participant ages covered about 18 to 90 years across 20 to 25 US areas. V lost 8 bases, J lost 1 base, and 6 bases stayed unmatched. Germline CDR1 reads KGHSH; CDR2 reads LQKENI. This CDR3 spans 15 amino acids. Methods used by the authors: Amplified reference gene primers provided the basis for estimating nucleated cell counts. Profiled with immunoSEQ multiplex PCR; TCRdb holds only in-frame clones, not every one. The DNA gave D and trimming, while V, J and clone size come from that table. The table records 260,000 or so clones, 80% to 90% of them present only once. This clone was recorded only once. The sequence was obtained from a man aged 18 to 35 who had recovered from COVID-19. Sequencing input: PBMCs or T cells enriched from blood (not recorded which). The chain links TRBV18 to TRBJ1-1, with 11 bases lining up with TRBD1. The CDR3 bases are TGTGCCAGCCTCAAGGGACAGGGGGGGAACACTGAAGCTTTCTTT. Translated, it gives CASLKGQGGNTEAFF.